The T cell receptor beta chain described here comes from a study of OX40 agonist ivuxolimab in advanced cancers. Per germline, CDR1 LNHDA and CDR2 SQIVND (reference sequence). The CDR3 sequence is 14 residues long. With V trimmed by 3 bases and J by 3 bases, 3 bases remained unmatched. The assay was immunoSEQ multiplex PCR, and TCRdb's table has in-frame clones only and misses some. The repertoire consists of about 41,000 clones, with around 87% occurring once and the leading ten covering approximately 3.7%. The sequencing used CD4+ or CD8+ T cells sorted from blood, collected in a trial of the OX40 agonist ivuxolimab. The origin of this receptor is an adult with an advanced solid tumor such as melanoma, head and neck, liver or kidney cancer. This chain links TRBV19 with TRBJ2-7; 9 bases agree with TRBD1. The CDR3 region has the DNA TGTGCCAGTAGTATGGGGACAGGGAGCTACGAGCAGTACTTC. Translation gives CASSMGTGSYEQYF.